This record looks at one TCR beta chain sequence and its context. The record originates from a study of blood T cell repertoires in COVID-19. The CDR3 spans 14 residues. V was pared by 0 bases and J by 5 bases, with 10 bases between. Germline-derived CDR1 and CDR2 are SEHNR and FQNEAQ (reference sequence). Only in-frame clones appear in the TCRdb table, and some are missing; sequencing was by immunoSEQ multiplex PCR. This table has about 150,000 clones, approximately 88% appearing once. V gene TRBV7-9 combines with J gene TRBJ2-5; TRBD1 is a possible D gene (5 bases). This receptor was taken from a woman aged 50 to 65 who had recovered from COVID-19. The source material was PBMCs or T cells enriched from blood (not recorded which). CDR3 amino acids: CASSLAVGLETQYF. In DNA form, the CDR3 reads TGTGCCAGCAGCTTAGCTGTGGGGCTGGAGACCCAGTACTTC.